The 6 T cell receptor beta chains given below trace back to one sample, sequenced in a study of identical twins. A single record per CDR3 protein comes from TCRdb applying MiXCR to the 5' RACE reads. The sample lists 280,000 or so distinct CDR3 sequences; approximately 8% were seen once. These same records also appear under a second study, on yellow fever vaccine responses in identical twins.

The sample was memory (CD45RO+) T cells sorted from blood. Source of these receptors: a young woman in good health.

The chain employs TRBV20-1 and TRBJ2-1; TRBD2 agrees at 9 bases. Germline-derived CDR1 and CDR2 are DFQATT and SNEGSKA (reference sequence). This CDR3 is 17 amino acids long. V dropped 3 bases and J dropped 3; count of bases not matched to a gene: 12. The CDR3 here is CSARDSGGRGSYNEQFF. In DNA form, the CDR3 reads TGCAGTGCTAGGGATAGCGGGGGCCGTGGGAGCTACAATGAGCAGTTCTTC.

Ten or more counts support this clonotype. This chain links TRBV5-1 with TRBJ2-2; 9 bases fit TRBD2. This CDR3 region has 16 residues. Per germline, CDR1 SGHRS and CDR2 YFSETQ. V dropped 4 bases and J dropped 2; count of bases not matched to a gene: 6. CDR3 bases: TGCGCCAGCAGCAGCTTACTAGCGGGCAACACCGGGGAGCTGTTTTTT. Translation gives CASSSLLAGNTGELFF.

V is TRBV19 and J is TRBJ2-1; 10 nucleotides align to TRBD2. Trimming at V came to 5 bases and at J to 9 bases, leaving 7 bases not matched to a gene. CDR1 is LNHDA and CDR2 is SQIVND in the germline V gene (reference sequence). The CDR3 loop spans 14 amino acids. CDR3 loop: CASSPSSGRGEQFF. The DNA of the CDR3 is TGTGCCAGTAGTCCCTCCAGCGGGAGGGGTGAGCAGTTCTTC.

The chain joins TRBV2 to TRBJ2-3; 10 bases match TRBD2. The CDR3 contains 16 residues. The V and J ends lost 6 bases and 6 bases, in that order; junction bases with no gene match: 12. The germline V gene encodes CDR1 SNHLY and CDR2 FYNNEI. The CDR3 nucleotides are TGTGCCAGCAGGATGGGAGCGGGGGGGCCTACGGATACGCAGTATTTT. It codes for CASRMGAGGPTDTQYF.

V and J are TRBV14 and TRBJ2-2; 9 nucleotides agree with TRBD2. The germline gives CDR1 SGHDN, CDR2 FVKESK. Trimming at V came to 4 bases and at J to 6 bases, leaving 12 bases not matched to a gene. The CDR3 extends over 17 amino acids. The CDR3 coding sequence is TGTGCCAGCAGCCGGTCTCGACTAGCGGAGTACTCCGGGGAGCTGTTTTTT. Translation gives CASSRSRLAEYSGELFF. Using reference TRBV14 and TRBJ2-2 for the parts outside the CDR3, the full variable domain is EAGVTQFPSHSVIEKGQTVTLRCDPISGHDNLYWYRRVMGKEIKFLLHFVKESKQDESGMPNNRFLAERTGGTYSTLKVQPAELEDSGVYFCASSRSRLAEYSGELFFGEGSRLTVL.

The chain uses TRBV12-3 or TRBV12-4 and TRBJ2-1, with a weak D call TRBD1 (5 bases). Trimming cost V 2 bases and J 7 bases, with 6 bases left between them. There are 12 residues in the CDR3. The CDR3 region has the DNA TGTGCCAGCAGTTTAAAGGGGAATGAGCAGTTCTTC. The encoded protein is CASSLKGNEQFF.